Described below is a single T cell receptor (beta chain) sequence and its context. Its antigen remains undetermined. Qualities for individual bases were not recorded, and no much larger clone is one base off. This sample was taken from a study of blood T cells in healthy people across ages (dated by TCRdb to between 2015 and 2016). Regarding the study in general: In model experiments, template switching captured roughly one uniquely barcoded TCR beta cDNA molecule for every two T cells. To track age-related changes in TCR beta repertoire diversity, the study relied on deep sequencing normalized with unique cDNA molecular identifiers. Donors were grouped into four age groups: young (average roughly 15 years), middle-aged (about 40), aged (62) and long-lived (about 90). To avoid experimental bias, donors of different ages were distributed randomly across sequencing lanes. Using the same blood draw, the study looked at two additional independent replicas of 1 million unique cDNA reads for two donors, one aged 18 to 30 and the other aged 80 or older.

The full study reports these points: Estimates of total diversity from one million sequenced T cells were regarded as lower bounds and underestimates. Conclusive comparison of naive and antigen-experienced compartments was prevented by the profiling of bulk unsorted PBMCs. The CMV infection status of donors was not known, potentially confounding age-related changes in expanded clonotypes. Observed TCR beta diversity per million T cells fell roughly linearly with age, and a significant reduction was already apparent by age about 43. Compared with the aged group, the long-lived group had more naive CD4+ T cells, fewer expanded clones and increased TCR diversity, a pattern suggesting age selection. Observed TCR beta diversity correlated strongly with the percentage of naive T cells measured by flow cytometry.

Donors were a few dozen systemically healthy Caucasian individuals from Russia aged roughly 6 to 90 years. Each donor gave 9.5 to 10 milliliters of peripheral blood, drawn into EDTA-treated Vacutainer tubes. Ficoll-Paque density-gradient centrifugation was used to isolate PBMCs, with at least 6.5 million per sample. Trizol reagent was used to extract total RNA from the PBMCs, yielding at least 5.5 micrograms per sample. For every donor, flow cytometry on a PBMC aliquot measured the percentage of naive CD45RAhigh/CD27high T cells. The CDR1 and CDR2 encoded by the germline V gene are SQVTM and ANQGSEA. The CDR3 numbers 15 residues from cysteine through phenylalanine. The DNA shown is the 45-base CDR3, in frame from base 1. V lost 5 bases and J lost 2 bases, and the count of bases not matched to a germline gene is 7. The protocol used for the library was 5' RACE. Sequencer: Illumina HiSeq 2500. A second PCR of 7 to 11 cycles was performed with a sample-barcoded 5' primer and a J-beta primer mix. Each TCR beta cDNA molecule received a unique molecular identifier from a template-switch 5' adaptor carrying 12 random nucleotides. Each sample yielded at least 2.5 million CDR3-containing paired-end reads. First-strand cDNA was synthesized from all RNA with the Mint cDNA synthesis kit, primed by a TRBC-specific oligonucleotide. Following uracil-DNA glycosylase treatment, all cDNA underwent a first 18-cycle PCR with the universal primers M1SS and BC2_uni_R. The authors' analysis ran thus. Normalization of each sample was performed by random selection of 1 million high-quality reads, each carrying a distinct molecular identifier. Reads with shared molecular identifiers were discarded instead of being binned into consensus sequences. MiTCR, set to a Q25 quality threshold and the strictest error-elimination algorithm, was used for CDR3 identification, clonotype clustering and error correction. A nonparametric unseen species model using Euler transformation provided a lower-bound estimate of total TCR beta diversity. TCRdb itself trimmed the public reads at Q25 with fastp, ran MiXCR and retained productive beta chains. When rows share a CDR3 protein, they turn into one entry using the most common DNA and genes. TCRdb, rather than the study authors, made the V and J calls. In this sample the table shows approximately 900,000 distinct CDR3 sequences, roughly 43% of which occur a single time. 13% of the sample is held by the ten biggest clonotypes.

Material: blood. Recombination joined TRBV29-1 with TRBJ2-5, and TRBD2 aligns with 11 junction nucleotides. The receptor was isolated from a man between 25 and 39 years old in good health. The nucleotide sequence is given as TGCAGCGTTCAAACTAGCGGGAGCCGACAAGAGACCCAGTACTTC. Translated, it reads CSVQTSGSRQETQYF.